Included here is one T cell receptor (beta chain) sequence, with context. The data stem from a study of T-cell reconstitution after alpha-beta-depleted transplantation in children. CDR1 and CDR2 from the germline V gene are SEHNR and FQNEAQ (reference sequence). This CDR3 region has 13 residues. The germline V and J ends were trimmed by 8 bases and 0 bases, with 9 bases remaining between them. Preparing the TCRbeta library involved the use of unique molecular identifiers. A single record per CDR3 protein comes from TCRdb applying MiXCR to the PCR reads. The sample includes roughly 200,000 distinct CDR3 sequences, around 6.8% of them seen just once.

The TCR originated in a human donor who donated a stem cell graft to a child with Wiskott-Aldrich syndrome. Here the sequenced sample was PBMCs from the stem cell graft donor, taken from the stem cell graft. The chain uses TRBV7-9 and TRBJ2-3; D may be TRBD2 (5 bases). CDR3 nucleotides: TGTGCCAGCGGAAGGGAGAGCACAGATACGCAGTATTTT. Translated: CASGRESTDTQYF.